This is a list of T cell receptor beta chains from one sample in a study of blood T cell repertoires in COVID-19. Data came from immunoSEQ multiplex PCR; TCRdb stores just in-frame clones and leaves some out. This sample has 250,000 or so clones, with more than 75% found just once. Sequencing used PBMCs or T cells enriched from blood (not recorded which). The receptors were gathered from a woman aged 45-60 years who had recovered from COVID-19. CDR3s include the opening cysteine and the closing phenylalanine or tryptophan. D genes are given only for firm matches.

V	D	length	J	CDR3	DNA
TRBV4-1	.	15	TRBJ1-5	CASSQDWSYGQPQHF	TGCGCCAGCAGCCAAGATTGGTCGTACGGTCAGCCCCAGCATTTT
TRBV6-5	.	13	TRBJ1-2	CASSQHQGNGYTF	TGTGCCAGCAGCCAACACCAGGGTAATGGCTACACCTTC
TRBV3-1/TRBV3-2	TRBD1	13	TRBJ1-2	CASSPDRGYGYTF	TGTGCCAGCAGTCCGGACAGGGGTTATGGCTACACCTTC
TRBV29-1	.	12	TRBJ2-3	CSVPDYTDTQYF	TGCAGCGTTCCAGACTACACAGATACGCAGTATTTT
TRBV7-9	TRBD1	17	TRBJ2-7	CASSSGRVRDSLSEQYF	TGTGCCAGCAGCTCAGGGCGTGTTCGGGACAGCCTCTCCGAGCAGTACTTC
TRBV3-1/TRBV3-2	.	14	TRBJ1-6	CASSQGRGNSPLHF	TGTGCCAGCAGCCAAGGACGGGGTAATTCACCCCTCCACTTT
TRBV28	.	15	TRBJ1-2	CASSSYSLPGGGYTF	TGTGCCAGCAGTTCTTACAGCCTCCCGGGGGGTGGCTACACCTTC
TRBV7-9	.	12	TRBJ2-7	CASSLRDYEQYF	TGTGCCAGCAGCTTACGAGACTACGAGCAGTACTTC
TRBV7-9	TRBD1	14	TRBJ2-5	CASSLGQGAETQYF	TGTGCCAGCAGCCTAGGACAGGGAGCAGAGACCCAGTACTTC
TRBV7-9	.	15	TRBJ2-3	CASSPGGGGQDTQYF	TGTGCCAGCAGCCCGGGGGGCGGGGGACAAGATACGCAGTATTTT
TRBV7-2	.	14	TRBJ1-5	CASSLERSNQPQHF	TGTGCCAGCAGCTTAGAACGGAGTAATCAGCCCCAGCATTTT
TRBV6-5	.	14	TRBJ2-7	CASSYRDSHYEQYF	TGTGCCAGCAGTTACCGGGACTCCCACTACGAGCAGTACTTC
TRBV27	TRBD1	13	TRBJ1-2	CASVDGTVYGYTF	TGTGCCAGCGTGGACGGGACAGTCTATGGCTACACCTTC
TRBV6-4	.	12	TRBJ1-2	CASKSKQGVSFF	TGTGCCAGCAAATCCAAACAGGGAGTTAGTTTCTTC
TRBV24-1	TRBD2	17	TRBJ2-2	CATSDSRLAGVTGELFF	TGTGCCACCAGTGATTCGAGACTAGCGGGAGTCACCGGGGAGCTGTTTTTT
TRBV21-1	.	19	TRBJ2-6	CASSTIPISQGSGANVLTF	TGTGCCAGCAGCACTATACCAATTTCACAGGGGTCTGGGGCCAACGTCCTGACTTTC
TRBV30	.	12	TRBJ1-2	CAYTRQSGGYTF	TGTGCCTACACTCGGCAGTCGGGAGGCTACACCTTC
TRBV3-1/TRBV3-2	TRBD2	16	TRBJ2-7	CASSQASSGSGYEQYF	TGTGCCAGCAGCCAAGCCTCTAGCGGGAGTGGGTACGAGCAGTACTTC